A selection of T cell receptor beta chains follows, all from one sample in a study of blood T cell repertoires in COVID-19. TCRdb keeps only in-frame clones here, not all; method: immunoSEQ multiplex PCR. The table lists some 90,000 clones, approximately 90% of them singletons. Sequencing was performed on peripheral blood. These receptors were taken from a man aged 50 to 60 with acute or convalescent COVID-19. The CDR3 runs from the conserved cysteine through the conserved F or W. The D gene is left open where the match is weak. Clone size, where shown, is once, few, many, or a class for clones that have expanded.

TRBJ1-5 TRBV7-2 . . CASSRGGTSSQPQHF TGTGCCAGCAGCCGGGGGGGCACGTCGAGCCAGCCCCAGCATTTT
TRBJ1-6 TRBV19 . . CASSTGRATYNSPLHF TGTGCCAGTAGTACGGGCAGGGCGACCTATAATTCACCCCTCCACTTT
TRBJ1-1 TRBV28 . . CASSLTGKGAFF TGTGCCAGCAGTTTAACGGGTAAAGGAGCTTTCTTT
TRBJ1-4 TRBV5-1 TRBD1 . CASSPGQGNNEKLFF TGCGCCAGCAGCCCCGGACAGGGAAATAATGAAAAACTGTTTTTT
TRBJ2-6 TRBV5-6 TRBD1 once CASSGQGASGANVLTF TGTGCCAGCAGCGGACAGGGGGCCTCTGGGGCCAACGTCCTGACTTTC
TRBJ2-7 TRBV5-4 . . CASSYRDSYEQYF TGTGCCAGCAGCTACAGAGACTCCTACGAGCAGTACTTC
TRBJ1-1 TRBV5-1 TRBD1 . CASSLASGGTEAFF TGCGCCAGCAGCTTGGCCTCAGGGGGCACTGAAGCTTTCTTT
TRBJ2-5 TRBV4-2 TRBD2 . CASSQSAGASGGSQETQYF TGTGCCAGCAGCCAATCGGCGGGCGCTAGCGGGGGGTCGCAAGAGACCCAGTACTTC
TRBJ2-3 TRBV7-8 TRBD2 . CASRRTSAAIGDTQYF TGTGCCAGCAGGAGGACTAGCGCGGCTATCGGAGATACGCAGTATTTT
TRBJ1-5 TRBV9 . . CASSVLSNQPQHF TGTGCCAGCAGCGTTCTTAGCAATCAGCCCCAGCATTTT
TRBJ1-1 TRBV19 TRBD1 . CASSIPGGTEAFF TGTGCCAGTAGTATTCCAGGGGGAACTGAAGCTTTCTTT
TRBJ2-3 TRBV7-3 TRBD2 . CASRSGTSGGGGTDTQYF TGTGCCAGCAGGTCCGGGACTAGCGGGGGGGGCGGCACAGATACGCAGTATTTT
TRBJ2-1 TRBV19 . once CASSWGRNNEQFF TGTGCCAGTAGTTGGGGCAGAAACAATGAGCAGTTCTTC
TRBJ2-3 TRBV5-6 . . CASSTTAGTWSDTQYF TGTGCCAGCAGCACGACGGCAGGGACTTGGTCAGATACGCAGTATTTT
TRBJ2-1 TRBV15 TRBD1 . CATSRGDRVNEQFF TGTGCCACCAGCAGAGGGGACAGGGTCAATGAGCAGTTCTTC
TRBJ2-3 TRBV7-7 TRBD2 . CASSLAGGDTQYF TGTGCTAGCAGCTTAGCGGGGGGGGATACGCAGTATTTT
TRBJ1-2 TRBV30 . . CAWSPRGGGRDYGYTF TGTGCCTGGAGTCCACGGGGAGGGGGGCGCGACTATGGCTACACCTTC
TRBJ2-4 TRBV2 . . CASRDDTLAKNIQYF TGTGCCAGCAGGGATGACACGCTAGCCAAAAACATTCAGTACTTC
TRBJ2-5 TRBV18 TRBD2 . CASSPHLDSAGGETQYF TGTGCCAGCTCACCTCACCTAGACTCCGCCGGGGGGGAGACCCAGTACTTC
TRBJ2-2 TRBV7-6 . . CASSGTGHTNTGELFF TGTGCCAGCAGCGGGACGGGACACACGAACACCGGGGAGCTGTTTTTT
TRBJ1-6 TRBV5-1 TRBD1 . CASSRGQGDSPLHF TGCGCCAGCAGCAGGGGACAGGGTGATTCACCCCTCCACTTT
TRBJ2-3 TRBV5-1 . . CASSLRSSSTDTQYF TGCGCCAGCTCCCTAAGATCCTCTAGCACAGATACGCAGTATTTT
TRBJ1-2 TRBV18 . . CASSSTGRNGANYGYTF TGTGCCAGCTCATCCACAGGAAGGAACGGAGCTAACTATGGCTACACCTTC
TRBJ2-7 TRBV7-8 TRBD1 . CASSTTPGTGYEQYF TGTGCCAGCAGCACCACTCCCGGGACAGGCTACGAGCAGTACTTC
TRBJ2-3 TRBV5-4 TRBD2 . CASSFTGTSGDTQYF TGTGCCAGCAGCTTCACCGGGACTAGCGGGGATACGCAGTATTTT
TRBJ1-1 TRBV9 . . CASSGASGGTEAFF TGTGCCAGCAGCGGAGCCTCGGGGGGGACTGAAGCTTTCTTT
TRBJ1-2 TRBV30 TRBD1 few CAWSVLGTVNYGYTF TGTGCCTGGAGTGTTCTCGGGACAGTTAACTATGGCTACACCTTC
TRBJ1-4 TRBV12-3/TRBV12-4 . few CASSFSGLEKLFF TGTGCCAGCAGTTTTAGTGGGCTTGAAAAACTGTTTTTT
TRBJ1-1 TRBV7-9 TRBD1 . CASSPTGTGNTEAFF TGTGCCAGCAGCCCAACCGGGACAGGGAACACTGAAGCTTTCTTT